What follows are 30 T cell receptor beta chains derived from one specimen sequenced in a study of Ad26.COV2.S vaccination and SARS-CoV-2 variants. Sequenced by immunoSEQ multiplex PCR; TCRdb stores in-frame clones only, minus some. The data contain 350,000 to 550,000 clones, 85% to 90% of them singletons. Regarding treatment: approximately 18 received Ad26.COV2.S at low or high dose, single or two shots; about 5 received placebo; per-sample allocation not given. The samples were gathered on day 63 after the first injection of vaccine or placebo. Sequences were derived from peripheral blood, sampled in a trial of Ad26.COV2.S vaccine versus placebo. These receptors were obtained from a person aged 18-60 years who received the Ad26.COV2.S COVID-19 vaccine or a placebo.

The gene calls are TRBV13 and TRBJ1-2; no definite D call. V was clipped by 0 bases and J by 4 bases, with 18 bases between them. Germline V lookup: CDR1 PRHDT, CDR2 FYEKMQ (reference sequence). CDR3 length equals 17 residues. CDR3: CASSLGWEVTKGYGYTF. The CDR3 DNA reads TGTGCCAGCAGCTTAGGATGGGAGGTAACCAAGGGCTATGGCTACACCTTC.

This chain connects TRBV28 to TRBJ2-7; the match to TRBD2 covers 9 bases. The CDR3 consists of 16 residues. In germline, CDR1 is MDHEN, CDR2 SYDVKM. The J segment lost 5 bases and the V segment lost 2 bases, leaving 10 bases of the junction unmatched. CDR3 region: CASSLIGAGGYHEQYF. As DNA, the CDR3 is TGTGCCAGCAGTTTAATAGGAGCGGGGGGTTATCACGAGCAGTACTTC.

This sequence joins TRBV19 and TRBJ1-5, with D uncertain. This CDR3 region has 15 residues. Germline CDR1 and CDR2: LNHDA and SQIVND (reference sequence). Between the trimmed V and J ends, which lost 9 bases and 2 bases, there was a span of 17 bases. CDR3 sequence reads: CASHARYFGNQPQHF. CDR3 in DNA: TGTGCCAGCCATGCCCGTTATTTTGGCAATCAGCCCCAGCATTTT.

This clone was counted a few times. CDR3 amino acids: CASSSLVNTEAFF. CDR3 coding DNA: TGCGCCAGCAGCTCCTTAGTGAACACTGAAGCTTTCTTT. V usage is TRBV5-1 and J usage is TRBJ1-1, with D unresolved. Trimming removed 3 bases from V and 0 bases from J, with 6 bases in between. The CDR3 runs to 13 residues. Germline V CDR1 and CDR2: SGHRS, YFSETQ.

V usage is TRBV7-9 and J usage is TRBJ2-5, with 11 bases lining up with TRBD1. With V trimmed by 5 bases and J by 4 bases, 6 bases remained unmatched. Germline-derived CDR1 and CDR2 are SEHNR and FQNEAQ (reference sequence). The CDR3 loop spans 15 amino acids. This CDR3 reads CASSPRGTGGETQYF. The CDR3 DNA sequence: TGTGCCAGCAGCCCCCGTGGGACAGGGGGAGAGACCCAGTACTTC.

This chain links TRBV4-1 with TRBJ2-5, with D unresolved. Between the trimmed V and J ends, which lost 4 bases and 4 bases, there was a span of 7 bases. The CDR3 totals 12 residues. Germline V gene data show CDR1 as MGHRA and CDR2 as YSYEKL. The CDR3 DNA reads TGCGCCAGCAGCCGCGTCGGAGAGACCCAGTACTTC. Protein: CASSRVGETQYF.

V usage is TRBV6-5 and J usage is TRBJ1-1; TRBD1 is a possible D gene (5 bases). Germline CDR1 and CDR2: MNHEY and SVGAGI. The CDR3 is 16 residues long. The V gene lost 2 bases and the J gene lost 3 bases, with 16 bases spanning the gap. This CDR3 is CASSYAHGARDTEAFF. The CDR3 nucleotides are TGTGCCAGCAGTTACGCCCATGGGGCGCGGGACACTGAAGCTTTCTTT.

This sequence joins TRBV10-3 and TRBJ2-1; 7 positions match TRBD1. Germline CDR1 is ENHRY and CDR2 is SYGVKD. Unmatched junction bases numbered 5, after V lost 6 bases and J lost 3 bases. The CDR3 runs 14 residues. CDR3 protein: CAIRDRDSYNEQFF. For the CDR3, the DNA is TGTGCCATCAGGGACCGGGACAGCTACAATGAGCAGTTCTTC.

This clone is a singleton in its sample. The chain recombines TRBV9 with TRBJ2-2; D is unclear. This CDR3 is built from 12 residues. Trimming took off 2 bases at V and 7 bases at J, with 6 bases between the two ends. Germline CDR1 reads SGDLS; CDR2 reads YYNGEE. The CDR3, as DNA: TGTGCCAGCAGCGTCGGGTTCGGGGAGCTGTTTTTT. It encodes CASSVGFGELFF.

This clone was detected once. The chain employs TRBV27 and TRBJ2-7, with 10 bases that match TRBD1. Looked up from germline, CDR1 is MNHEY and CDR2 is SMNVEV (reference sequence). The CDR3 spans 16 residues. Trimming removed 0 bases from V and 3 bases from J; junction bases left unmatched: 5. CDR3 sequence (DNA): TGTGCCAGCAGTTTATCACCGGGACAGGGGATCTACGAGCAGTACGTC. This sequence encodes CASSLSPGQGIYEQYV.

The J gene is TRBJ1-4, the V gene TRBV5-1; D unclear. The CDR3 is 15 amino acids. V was shortened by 4 bases and J by 0 bases, with 10 bases between the two germline ends. Germline lookup yields CDR1 SGHRS and CDR2 YFSETQ. CDR3 nucleotide sequence: TGCGCCAGCAGCCCAACTTCCGCAACTAATGAAAAACTGTTTTTT. This codes for CASSPTSATNEKLFF.

This clone was seen only a few times. J is TRBJ2-6 and V is TRBV4-3; D is ambiguous. The germline V and J ends were trimmed by 1 base and 1 base, with 8 bases remaining between them. This CDR3 is 16 amino acids long. Germline CDR1 and CDR2: LGHNA and YSLEER. CDR3 bases: TGCGCCAGCAGCCAAGTTGGGCGGTCTGGGGCCAACGTCCTGACTTTC. Its translation is CASSQVGRSGANVLTF.

The CDR3 is CASSPPPDTDTQYF. Written as DNA, the CDR3 is TGTGCCAGCAGCCCCCCCCCGGACACAGATACGCAGTATTTT. This sequence joins TRBV7-9 and TRBJ2-3; no reliable D call. Germline CDR1 is SEHNR and CDR2 is FQNEAQ (reference sequence). V lost 5 bases and J lost 2, with 11 bases in between. The CDR3 is 14 amino acids.

The chain has TRBV4-3 and TRBJ1-2; possible D gene TRBD1, 5 bases. CDR3 length: 15 residues. V was trimmed by 4 bases and J by 3 bases, leaving 15 bases between them. CDR1 LGHNA and CDR2 YSLEER come from the germline V gene. This CDR3 is CASSPALGTHYGYTF. The CDR3 bases are TGCGCCAGCAGCCCGGCGCTGGGGACGCACTATGGCTACACCTTC.

This chain joins TRBV5-4 and TRBJ2-1, with TRBD2 identical over 16 bases. This CDR3 contains 17 residues. The V gene's germline CDR1 is SGHNT and CDR2 YYREEE (reference sequence). The J segment lost 4 bases and the V segment lost 4 bases, leaving 5 bases of the junction unmatched. The CDR3 here is CASSKGLAGGSYNEQFF. The CDR3 DNA reads as TGTGCCAGCAGCAAGGGACTAGCGGGGGGGAGTTACAATGAGCAGTTCTTC.

V usage is TRBV28 and J usage is TRBJ1-2, with D possibly being TRBD1 (6 bases). The V end lost 2 bases, the J end lost 6 bases, and 13 bases lay between the germline ends. The CDR3 is 14 amino acids. CDR1 MDHEN and CDR2 SYDVKM come from the germline V gene. As DNA, the CDR3 is TGTGCCAGCAGTTTACTCCTAAAGGGGGATGGCTACACCTTC. Its translation is CASSLLLKGDGYTF.

V is TRBV30 and J is TRBJ1-1; 7 nucleotides agree with TRBD1. Germline V gene lookup returns CDR1 GTSNPN and CDR2 SVGIG (reference sequence). The CDR3 sequence is 14 residues long. The V gene end was trimmed by 4 bases and the J gene end by 0 bases; junction bases not matched to a gene: 5. CDR3 loop: CAWIADRVNTEAFF. DNA of the CDR3: TGTGCCTGGATAGCAGACAGGGTGAACACTGAAGCTTTCTTT.

The chain employs TRBV2 and TRBJ2-3; TRBD2 aligns across 10 bases. Trimming at V came to 4 bases and at J to 2 bases, leaving 6 bases not matched to a gene. CDR1 is SNHLY and CDR2 is FYNNEI in the germline V gene. This CDR3 is 16 amino acids long. The CDR3 region has the DNA TGTGCCAGCAGTGGGGTACTAGCGGGGCACACAGATACGCAGTATTTT. Translated, it gives CASSGVLAGHTDTQYF.

On this clone: A much larger clone lies a single base off, so this may be a read error. This chain uses TRBV13 with TRBJ2-3; no clear D. Germline CDR1 PRHDT, CDR2 FYEKMQ (reference sequence). The germline V and J ends were trimmed by 5 bases and 2 bases, with 2 bases remaining between them. The CDR3 has 11 amino acids. CDR3 sequence (DNA): TGTGCCAGCAGCATCACAGATACGCAGTATTTT. Protein: CASSITDTQYF.

This rearrangement joins TRBV18 to TRBJ2-5; tentatively, D is TRBD1 (5 bases). CDR3 length: 13 residues. Looked up from germline, CDR1 is KGHSH and CDR2 is LQKENI. Trimming stripped 1 base from V and 5 bases from J, with 8 bases between. CDR3 region: CASSPRTMETQYF. The DNA for the CDR3 is TGTGCCAGCTCACCACGGACAATGGAGACCCAGTACTTC.

This clone was found once. V and J are TRBV7-3 and TRBJ2-3, with 8 bases that match TRBD1. The V gene's germline CDR1 is SGHTA and CDR2 FQGTGA. The CDR3 has 15 residues. V was pared by 2 bases and J by 8 bases, with 9 bases of the junction left unmatched. The CDR3 coding sequence is TGTGCCAGCAGCTTAGGACAGGGAAGTATAGGTACGCAGTATTTT. Translated: CASSLGQGSIGTQYF.

The V gene is TRBV28, the J gene TRBJ2-2; 7 bases fit TRBD1. The CDR3 sequence is 16 residues long. The junction had 9 bases not matched to a gene; V was cut back by 4 bases and J by 4 bases. Germline CDR1 reads MDHEN; CDR2 reads SYDVKM. CDR3 residues: CASSSIRQGGTGELFF. CDR3 DNA: TGTGCCAGCAGTTCTATTAGACAGGGTGGCACCGGGGAGCTGTTTTTT. Looking up the rest from reference TRBV28 and TRBJ2-2 gives the full variable domain: DVKVTQSSRYLVKRTGEKVFLECVQDMDHENMFWYRQDPGLGLRLIYFSYDVKMKEKGDIPEGYSVSREKKERFSLILESASTNQTSMYLCASSSIRQGGTGELFFGEGSRLTVL.

This clone appeared once. The chain joins TRBV4-2 to TRBJ1-1, with D uncertain. V was pared by 3 bases and J by 5 bases, with 13 bases between. The CDR3 covers 14 residues. Germline V gene data show CDR1 as LGHNA and CDR2 as YNFKEQ. CDR3 nucleotide sequence: TGTGCCAGCAGCCAGGAGGGTGTAGGGACTGAAGCTTTCTTT. Translating it yields CASSQEGVGTEAFF.

The genes are TRBV19 and TRBJ1-1; possibly TRBD1 for D (5 bases). Germline V lookup: CDR1 LNHDA, CDR2 SQIVND (reference sequence). This CDR3 comprises 14 residues. Between the trimmed V and J ends, which lost 3 bases and 3 bases, there was a span of 11 bases. The CDR3 region has the DNA TGTGCCAGTAGTATTTTGGGGGGGTACACTGAAGCTTTCTTT. Residues: CASSILGGYTEAFF.

The J gene is TRBJ2-1, the V gene TRBV5-6; 8 nucleotides align to TRBD1. The CDR3 has 15 amino acids. The germline CDR1 and CDR2 sequences are SGHDT and YYEEEE. Trimming removed 4 bases from V and 2 bases from J; junction bases left unmatched: 5. The CDR3 spells CASSRDRGPYNEQFF. The CDR3 coding sequence is TGTGCCAGCAGCCGCGACAGGGGCCCCTACAATGAGCAGTTCTTC.

The rearrangement links TRBV3-1 (or the pseudogene TRBV3-2) to TRBJ1-6; D remains unclear. Germline V gene data show CDR1 as LGHDT and CDR2 as YNNKEL (reference sequence). This CDR3 is built from 14 residues. V was shortened by 0 bases and J by 7 bases, with 7 bases between the two germline ends. CDR3 loop: CASSQDYRNSPLHF. The CDR3, as DNA: TGTGCCAGCAGCCAAGATTATAGAAATTCACCCCTCCACTTT.

This clone was found a few times. The rearrangement links TRBV11-3 to TRBJ2-2, with D perhaps TRBD1 or TRBD2 (6 bases each). CDR1 and CDR2 (germline): SGHNT, YENEEA. The CDR3 runs 11 residues. V shed 11 bases and J shed 4 bases, with 8 bases lying between them. The CDR3 coding sequence is TGTGCCGGAGGGGGCACCGGGGAGCTGTTTTTT. It codes for CAGGGTGELFF. Supplemented by reference TRBV11-3 and TRBJ2-2, the full variable domain reads EAGVVQSPRYKIIEKKQPVAFWCNPISGHNTLYWYLQNLGQGPELLIRYENEEAVDDSQLPKDRFSAERLKGVDSTLKIQPAELGDSAVYLCAGGGTGELFFGEGSRLTVL.

Concerning this clone itself: At one of its ends the junction is not consistent with the germline gene, which may arise from a read error. This sequence joins TRBV3-1 (or the pseudogene TRBV3-2) and TRBJ2-7; tentatively, D is TRBD1 (6 bases). This CDR3 is built from 12 residues. Germline values: CDR1 LGHDT, CDR2 YNNKEL (reference sequence). The CDR3 DNA follows: TGTGCCAGCAGCCAAGAAACAGGGTCCGTGCACTTC. This sequence encodes CASSQETGSVHF.

This chain links TRBV28 with TRBJ2-5; D is unclear. This CDR3 has 15 residues. Germline lookup yields CDR1 MDHEN and CDR2 SYDVKM. Trimming removed 4 bases from V and 0 bases from J, with 12 bases in between. Written as DNA, the CDR3 is TGTGCCAGCAGTTGGAAGACACCGAACCAAGAGACCCAGTACTTC. Its protein is CASSWKTPNQETQYF.

The chain couples TRBV7-3 to TRBJ2-5, with 10 bases fitting TRBD1. Trimming removed 5 bases from V and 3 bases from J; junction bases left unmatched: 3. Germline CDR1 and CDR2: SGHTA and FQGTGA. The CDR3 runs 14 residues. The CDR3 here is CASSGQGGEETQYF. DNA of the CDR3: TGTGCCAGCAGCGGACAGGGGGGTGAAGAGACCCAGTACTTC.